The next 25 T cell receptor beta chains were all read from a single sample in a study of T-cell reconstitution after alpha-beta-depleted transplantation in children. The library targeted TCRbeta and was prepared with unique molecular identifiers. From the PCR reads, TCRdb called clonotypes with MiXCR, one entry per CDR3 protein. The table has about 980,000 distinct CDR3 sequences, about 29% seen once. The sample in question was PBMCs, mostly from graft donor cells, obtained 360 days after TCRalphabeta/CD19-depleted stem cell transplant. All receptors come from a boy younger than two who had a stem cell transplant for SCID, so the T cells may come from the graft donor.

This sequence joins TRBV27 and TRBJ2-3; D unresolved. From germline, CDR1 is MNHEY and CDR2 SMNVEV (reference sequence). The germline V and J ends were trimmed by 8 bases and 2 bases, with 11 bases remaining between them. This CDR3 is 13 amino acids long. The CDR3 DNA sequence: TGTGCCAGCGGGTGGCGGAACACAGATACGCAGTATTTT. Translating gives CASGWRNTDTQYF.

The gene calls are TRBV7-8 and TRBJ2-7; the match to TRBD1 covers 8 bases. After removal of 5 bases from V and 1 base from J, the junction contained 7 bases not matched to a gene. The CDR3 is made up of 15 amino acids. CDR1 is SGHVS and CDR2 is FQNEAQ in the germline V gene. The CDR3 protein is CASSAPGQVSYEQYF. The DNA of the CDR3 is TGTGCCAGCAGCGCACCGGGACAGGTTTCCTACGAGCAGTACTTC.

The chain employs TRBV12-3 or TRBV12-4 and TRBJ2-7; maybe TRBD1 (6 bases). V lost 3 bases to trimming and J lost 2 bases, with 14 bases between them. CDR3 length: 15 amino acids. CDR3 sequence (DNA): TGTGCCAGCAGTTTGCCGGACAGAGGGACCTACGAGCAGTACTTC. Its protein product is CASSLPDRGTYEQYF.

This chain uses TRBV4-3 with TRBJ2-7; possibly TRBD1 or TRBD2 for D (5 bases each). V was pared by 1 base and J by 2 bases, with 12 bases between. CDR3 length equals 15 residues. Germline V CDR1 and CDR2: LGHNA, YSLEER. In DNA form, the CDR3 reads TGCGCCAGCAGCCAAGCAATGAGGGGACCCTACGAGCAGTACTTC. Its protein is CASSQAMRGPYEQYF.

The chain is built from TRBV3-1 and TRBJ2-2, with 11 bases identical to TRBD2. Germline CDR1 LGHDT, CDR2 YNNKEL (reference sequence). The J segment lost 5 bases and the V segment lost 2 bases, leaving 7 bases of the junction unmatched. The CDR3 runs 17 residues. CDR3 coding DNA: TGTGCCAGCAGCCAAACCGGCCCTAGCGGGGGGACCGGGGAGCTGTTTTTT. Amino acid sequence: CASSQTGPSGGTGELFF.

This clonotype was picked up a small number of times. The CDR3 protein is CASRTHRRMNTEAFF. The CDR3 DNA sequence: TGTGCCAGCAGGACCCACAGGAGAATGAACACTGAAGCTTTCTTT. The gene calls are TRBV12-3 or TRBV12-4 and TRBJ1-1; D might be TRBD1 (5 bases). V was shortened by 6 bases and J by 0 bases, with 14 bases between the two germline ends. This CDR3 has 15 amino acids.

This clonotype was seen a few times. This chain connects TRBV11-2 to TRBJ2-1, with D possibly TRBD2 on 7 matching bases. Trimming took off 3 bases at V and 6 bases at J, with 15 bases between the two ends. The germline V gene has CDR1 SGHAT and CDR2 FQNNGV. CDR3 size: 15 residues. CDR3 coding DNA: TGTGCCAGCAGCTTTAGGTGGGGGGGCCCCAATGAGCAGTTCTTC. It specifies CASSFRWGGPNEQFF.

The chain employs TRBV4-3 and TRBJ1-6; D not resolved. Trimming took 4 bases from V and 10 from J, leaving 17 bases between them. CDR3 length: 15 residues. Per germline, CDR1 LGHNA and CDR2 YSLEER. The CDR3 DNA reads as TGCGCCAGCAGCCTTATAGGGATTCGAGGATCACCCCTCCACTTT. It yields the protein CASSLIGIRGSPLHF.

CDR3 sequence: CASSAGPYSYEQYF. In nucleotides, the CDR3 is TGTGCCAGCAGCGCGGGACCGTACTCCTACGAGCAGTACTTC. The V call is TRBV5-6, the J call TRBJ2-7; tentatively, D is TRBD2 (6 bases). V was shortened by 4 bases and J by 0 bases, with 11 bases between the two germline ends. The germline V gene has CDR1 SGHDT and CDR2 YYEEEE. CDR3 length: 14 amino acids.

This clonotype occurred a few times. The CDR3 here is CASSQEPDSWYGYTF. CDR3 coding DNA: TGTGCCAGCAGCCAAGAACCGGATTCCTGGTATGGCTACACCTTC. The chain links TRBV4-2 to TRBJ1-2, with unresolved D. Looked up from germline, CDR1 is LGHNA and CDR2 is YNFKEQ. The CDR3 loop spans 15 amino acids. Between the trimmed V and J ends, which lost 0 bases and 5 bases, there was a span of 13 bases.

CDR3 sequence reads: CASSQSSWGANVLTF. CDR3 DNA sequence: TGTGCCAGCAGCCAATCCTCTTGGGGGGCCAACGTCCTGACTTTC. The genes are TRBV3-1 and TRBJ2-6, with D hard to call. The V end was cut by 2 bases, the J end by 4 bases, with 9 bases between. Germline V lookup: CDR1 LGHDT, CDR2 YNNKEL (reference sequence). The CDR3 has 15 amino acids.

This clonotype was seen more than once but under ten times. The junction shows a germline mismatch at one end, possibly a read error. This rearrangement joins TRBV10-3 to TRBJ2-1; the D gene could be TRBD1 or TRBD2 (5 bases each). This CDR3 comprises 14 residues. Germline assignment: CDR1 ENHRY and CDR2 SYGVKD. Here the CDR3 reads CTISAGGSYNEQFF. Here the CDR3 DNA reads TGTACCATCAGTGCTGGGGGCTCCTACAATGAGCAGTTCTTC.

The V gene is TRBV20-1, the J gene TRBJ1-3; no definite D call. The CDR3 runs 15 residues. CDR1 and CDR2 from the germline V gene are DFQATT and SNEGSKA (reference sequence). V was trimmed by 0 bases and J by 4 bases, leaving 13 bases between them. The CDR3 spells CSARDIRTRGNTIYF. In DNA form, the CDR3 reads TGCAGTGCTAGAGATATTCGCACACGAGGAAACACCATATATTTT.

The chain is built from TRBV20-1 and TRBJ1-5; D is possibly TRBD1 (5 bases). This CDR3 region has 14 residues. V dropped 2 bases and J dropped 2 bases, with 10 bases sitting between them. Germline CDR1 and CDR2: DFQATT and SNEGSKA (reference sequence). The CDR3 protein is CSARSGEGNQPQHF. In DNA, the CDR3 is TGCAGTGCTAGATCGGGGGAGGGCAATCAGCCCCAGCATTTT.

In this sample, this clonotype turned up a few times. The J gene is TRBJ2-3, the V gene TRBV29-1; either TRBD1 or TRBD2 may supply D (5 bases each). Germline-derived CDR1 and CDR2 are SQVTM and ANQGSEA. This CDR3 has 14 amino acids. V was shortened by 6 bases and J by 0 bases, with 13 bases between the two germline ends. The CDR3 spells CSVVRGPSTDTQYF. The CDR3 DNA is TGCAGCGTGGTCCGGGGACCTAGCACAGATACGCAGTATTTT.

The chain couples TRBV12-3 or TRBV12-4 to TRBJ1-1, with TRBD1 as a possible D gene (5 bases). This CDR3 comprises 15 residues. Trimming removed 6 bases at V and 2 bases at J, with 16 bases between. CDR3 DNA sequence: TGTGCCAGCAGGCTGGGACTTCCAGGAAACACTGAAGCTTTCTTT. It translates to CASRLGLPGNTEAFF.

The V call is TRBV10-3, the J call TRBJ2-5, with 7 bases identical to TRBD2. Germline V gives CDR1 ENHRY, CDR2 SYGVKD. V shed 5 bases, J shed 0 bases, and the junction held 3 bases outside the gene matches. This CDR3 comprises 14 residues. CDR3 amino acids: CAISLAGYQETQYF. The CDR3 nucleotides are TGTGCCATCAGTTTAGCGGGTTACCAAGAGACCCAGTACTTC.

The chain links TRBV12-3 or TRBV12-4 to TRBJ2-3, with D unclear. Trimming stripped 6 bases from V and 4 bases from J, with 14 bases between. The CDR3 has 14 residues. CDR3 residues: CASSPSFGADTQYF. The DNA for the CDR3 is TGTGCCAGCAGCCCATCCTTTGGTGCAGATACGCAGTATTTT.

This clonotype was counted only a few times. The genes are TRBV20-1 and TRBJ2-1, with D tentatively TRBD1 (6 bases). Trimming cost V 3 bases and J 9 bases, with 18 bases left between them. In germline, CDR1 is DFQATT, CDR2 SNEGSKA (reference sequence). This CDR3 has 14 residues. The CDR3 DNA reads as TGCAGTGCTAGGTTGGCCCCCCAGGGGCCTGAGCAGTTCTTC. Translation: CSARLAPQGPEQFF.

The rearrangement joins TRBV7-8 to TRBJ2-7; the D gene is possibly TRBD1 (6 bases). Trimming left V 5 bases short and J 3 bases short, with 17 bases between. The CDR3 length is 15 residues. Looked up from germline, CDR1 is SGHVS and CDR2 is FQNEAQ. The CDR3, as DNA: TGTGCCAGCAGCCCAAGGCAGGGGTGGGGCTACGAGCAGTACTTC. Encoded protein: CASSPRQGWGYEQYF.

The chain couples TRBV2 to TRBJ2-5; tentatively, D is TRBD2 (5 bases). V lost 0 bases and J 0 bases, leaving 17 bases between the germline ends. Germline V gene lookup returns CDR1 SNHLY and CDR2 FYNNEI. The CDR3 loop spans 18 amino acids. The CDR3 region has the DNA TGTGCCAGCAGTGAAGCGCTTCGGAGGTCATCGTACCAAGAGACCCAGTACTTC. Translated, it gives CASSEALRRSSYQETQYF. Filled out from reference TRBV2 and TRBJ2-5, the complete variable domain reads EPEVTQTPSHQVTQMGQEVILRCVPISNHLYFYWYRQILGQKVEFLVSFYNNEISEKSEIFDDQFSVERPDGSNFTLKIRSTKLEDSAMYFCASSEALRRSSYQETQYFGPGTRLLVL.

This clonotype turned up a few times. The chain employs TRBV20-1 and TRBJ2-7, with D perhaps TRBD1 (6 bases). This CDR3 is 13 amino acids long. CDR1 DFQATT and CDR2 SNEGSKA come from the germline V gene (reference sequence). V was shortened by 3 bases and J by 2 bases, with 11 bases between the two germline ends. The CDR3: CSASGGRAYEQYF. The CDR3 nucleotides read TGCAGTGCTAGTGGGGGCCGAGCCTACGAGCAGTACTTC.

The chain employs TRBV7-8 and TRBJ1-6; D is uncertain. Germline lookup yields CDR1 SGHVS and CDR2 FQNEAQ. Deletions cut 1 base from V and 9 bases from J, with 10 bases between. This CDR3 has 14 amino acids. The CDR3 sequence: CASSLVRSGSPLHF. The CDR3 DNA sequence: TGTGCCAGCAGCTTAGTCCGCTCGGGTTCACCCCTCCACTTT.

This chain uses TRBV6-1 with TRBJ2-6; the D is unclear. With 5 bases removed from V and 0 bases from J, the gap between germline ends came to 5 bases. CDR3 size: 14 residues. The V gene's germline CDR1 is MNHNS and CDR2 SASEGT. DNA of the CDR3: TGTGCCAGCAGTAGGGCCTCTGGGGCCAACGTCCTGACTTTC. Amino acid sequence: CASSRASGANVLTF.

The chain joins TRBV5-1 to TRBJ2-2; the D is unclear. The germline V and J ends were trimmed by 0 bases and 2 bases, with 17 bases remaining between them. CDR1 is SGHRS, CDR2 YFSETQ, per germline. This CDR3 region has 18 residues. This CDR3 is CASSLGKGSLSNTGELFF. The CDR3 nucleotides read TGCGCCAGCAGCTTGGGTAAAGGGTCCCTCTCAAACACCGGGGAGCTGTTTTTT.